Given below is one TCR beta chain in context. This clonotype was detected only once. Its antigen has not been determined. Within one base of it there is no much larger clone, and no base qualities were kept. Just one read gives weak support. The germline V gene sets CDR1 to SGHTS and CDR2 to YDEGEE. Germline trimming amounts to 3 bases on V and 0 bases on J, with 3 as the count of junction bases outside the gene matches. Inclusive of the bounding cysteine and phenylalanine, the CDR3 is 15 residues long. The sequence is cut down to CDR3 DNA, 45 bases in frame from base 1. The entry originates in a study of T cell repertoires in cytomegalovirus infection (dated by TCRdb to 2018 to 2020). Regarding the complete study: Because public TCR beta signatures pointed to carriage of CMV infection together with the matching HLA type, the HLA type of each donor mattered for the analysis. General conclusions and limits of the study: In both this cohort and an independent cohort of more than 350 donors, the cumulative frequency of public TCR beta family members distinguished carriers of CMV infection plus the relevant HLA type. In the ex vivo response, HLA-C-restricted CMV-specific TCR beta clonotypes were dominant, and in two of eight donors the single most frequent clonotype came from this HLA-C-restricted group.

Sequenced on an Illumina HiSeq 1500. TCRdb handled the public reads itself, with Q25 trimming in fastp and clone calling in MiXCR, and kept productive beta chains. Records with the same CDR3 protein are collapsed into one entry carrying the most frequent genes and DNA. A total of nearly 450,000 distinct CDR3 sequences appear in this sample, roughly 31% of them only once. Roughly 15% of the sample rests with the top ten. The rearranged segments are TRBV5-8 and TRBJ2-7, with 10 central nucleotides matching TRBD1. Sample: PBMCs. The clonotype comes from a human donor in good health (CMV status not recorded). Some clones in this sample may be carry-over from other donors' samples. DNA sequence: TGTGCCAGCAGCTGGAGACAGGGGGCCTCCTACGAGCAGTACTTC. Translated, it reads CASSWRQGASYEQYF.